Reported below is one T cell receptor beta chain. The data originate from a study of blood T cell repertoires in COVID-19. Overall study: Acute and convalescent COVID-19 samples came from the United States, Italy and Spain. The analysed material was cDNA or gDNA that came from T cells, B-cell-depleted T cells, or PBMCs.

In the authors' workflow: Reference gene primer amplification yielded estimated nucleated cell counts. Data came from immunoSEQ multiplex PCR; TCRdb stores just in-frame clones and leaves some out. From that table come the V and J calls and clone size; the DNA was used to work out D and trimming. The sample consists of around 150,000 clones, roughly 90% of them appearing once. Germline V gives CDR1 SGDLS, CDR2 YYNGEE. V gave up 0 bases and J gave up 5 bases; unmatched junction bases: 6. There are 16 residues in the CDR3. The chain has TRBV9 and TRBJ2-2; 8 nucleotides agree with TRBD1. This clonotype was sampled from a man aged 55 to 70 with active or convalescent COVID-19. Source material: peripheral blood. The CDR3 DNA sequence: TGTGCCAGCAGCGTAGCAGGGGGCGCTAATACCGGGGAGCTGTTTTTT. This gives the protein CASSVAGGANTGELFF.